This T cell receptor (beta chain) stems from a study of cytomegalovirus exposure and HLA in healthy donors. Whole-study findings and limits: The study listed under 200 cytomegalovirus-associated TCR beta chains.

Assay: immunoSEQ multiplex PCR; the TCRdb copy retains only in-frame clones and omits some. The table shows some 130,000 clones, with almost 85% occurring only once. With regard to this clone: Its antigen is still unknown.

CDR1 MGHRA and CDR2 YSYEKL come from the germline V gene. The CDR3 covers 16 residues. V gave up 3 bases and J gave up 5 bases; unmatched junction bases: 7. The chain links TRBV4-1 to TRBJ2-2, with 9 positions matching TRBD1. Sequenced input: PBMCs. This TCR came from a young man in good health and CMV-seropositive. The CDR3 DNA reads TGCGCCAGCAGCCACCCCGACAGGGGGGGAACCGGGGAGCTGTTTTTT. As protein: CASSHPDRGGTGELFF.